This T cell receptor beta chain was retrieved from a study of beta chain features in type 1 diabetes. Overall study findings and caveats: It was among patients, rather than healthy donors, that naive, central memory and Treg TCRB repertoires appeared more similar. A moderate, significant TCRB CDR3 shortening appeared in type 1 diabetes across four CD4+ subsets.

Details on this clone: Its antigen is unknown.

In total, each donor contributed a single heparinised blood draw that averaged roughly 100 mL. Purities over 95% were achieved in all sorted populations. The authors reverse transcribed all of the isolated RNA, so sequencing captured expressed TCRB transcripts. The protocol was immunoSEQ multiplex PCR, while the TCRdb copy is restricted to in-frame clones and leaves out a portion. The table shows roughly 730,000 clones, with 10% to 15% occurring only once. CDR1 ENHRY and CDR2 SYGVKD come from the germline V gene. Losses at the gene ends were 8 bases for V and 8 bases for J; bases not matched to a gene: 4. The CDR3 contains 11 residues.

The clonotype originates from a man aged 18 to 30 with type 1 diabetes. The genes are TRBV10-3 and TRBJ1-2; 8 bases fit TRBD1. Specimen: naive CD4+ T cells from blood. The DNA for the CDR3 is TGTGCCATCGGACAGGGAGGCGGCTACACCTTC. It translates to CAIGQGGGYTF.